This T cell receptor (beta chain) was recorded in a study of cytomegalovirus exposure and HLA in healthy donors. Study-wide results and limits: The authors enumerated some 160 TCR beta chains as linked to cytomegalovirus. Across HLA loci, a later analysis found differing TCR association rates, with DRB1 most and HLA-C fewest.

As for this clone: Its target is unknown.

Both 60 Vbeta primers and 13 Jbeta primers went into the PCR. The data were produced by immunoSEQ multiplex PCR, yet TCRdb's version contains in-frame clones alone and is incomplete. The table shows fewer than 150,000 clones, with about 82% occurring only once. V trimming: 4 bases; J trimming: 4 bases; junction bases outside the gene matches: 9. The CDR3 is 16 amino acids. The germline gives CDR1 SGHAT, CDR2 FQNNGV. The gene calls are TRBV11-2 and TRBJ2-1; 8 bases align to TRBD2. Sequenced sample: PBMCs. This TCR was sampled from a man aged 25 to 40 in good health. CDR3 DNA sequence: TGTGCCAGCAGCTCCGCGAGCGGGAGACAGTACAATGAGCAGTTCTTC. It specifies CASSSASGRQYNEQFF.